This entry lists 22 T cell receptor beta chains sequenced from one sample in a study of Graves' ophthalmopathy and Graves' hyperthyroidism. Amplification targeted the TCR beta CDR3 regions, with RNA transcripts as the source material. A first-round RT-PCR used HTBI primers, followed by a second-round multiplex PCR. Each CDR3 protein is one row after TCRdb ran MiXCR on the multiplex PCR reads. The repertoire holds about 390,000 distinct CDR3 sequences, with approximately 18% as singletons. The sequenced sample was peripheral blood. These TCRs come from an adult woman with stable Graves' hyperthyroidism.

This clonotype was found a few times. The V gene is TRBV4-1, the J gene TRBJ2-7; D is unclear. Germline V lookup: CDR1 MGHRA, CDR2 YSYEKL. Between the trimmed V and J ends, which lost 1 base and 0 bases, there was a span of 10 bases. CDR3 length equals 15 residues. Here the CDR3 DNA reads TGCGCCAGCAGCCAAGTCCAGGCGAGCTCCTACGAGCAGTACTTC. It yields the protein CASSQVQASSYEQYF.

This clonotype appeared many times. The V gene is TRBV7-9, the J gene TRBJ2-6; no definite D call. V was shortened by 5 bases and J by 2 bases, with 10 bases between the two germline ends. The V gene's germline CDR1 is SEHNR and CDR2 FQNEAQ (reference sequence). This CDR3 has 15 residues. CDR3 DNA sequence: TGTGCCAGCAGCCTTCAGCCGGCTGGGGCCAACGTCCTGACTTTC. This gives the protein CASSLQPAGANVLTF. Complete variable domain (other parts from reference TRBV7-9 and TRBJ2-6): DTGVSQNPRHKITKRGQNVTFRCDPISEHNRLYWYRQTLGQGPEFLTYFQNEAQLEKSRLLSDRFSAERPKGSFSTLEIQRTEQGDSAMYLCASSLQPAGANVLTFGAGSRLTVL.

This chain uses TRBV12-3 or TRBV12-4 with TRBJ1-2; TRBD1 matches at 7 bases. This CDR3 has 14 residues. The V and J ends lost 5 bases and 2 bases, in that order; junction bases with no gene match: 5. CDR3 bases: TGTGCCAGCAGTCAGGGACAGCTAAACTATGGCTACACCTTC. It is translated as CASSQGQLNYGYTF.

In regard to this clonotype: The CDR3 end shows no conserved phenylalanine or tryptophan, and so a read error is likely. The DNA is left out, because the CDR3 cannot be placed on it with certainty; the CDR3 is given as TCRdb lists it. The genes are TRBV3-1 and TRBJ2-3. Germline CDR1 is LGHDT and CDR2 is YNNKEL (reference sequence). The CDR3 is 12 residues long, counting both termini. Here the CDR3 reads CASSQDLKTRYV.

There are many counts of this clonotype. The gene calls are TRBV10-3 and TRBJ2-7; tentative D call: TRBD2 (6 bases). The V end lost 11 bases, the J end lost 5 bases, and 16 bases lay between the germline ends. The CDR3 totals 12 residues. Germline V gene sequence: CDR1 ENHRY, CDR2 SYGVKD. The CDR3 spells CASGTRGDEQYF. The CDR3 DNA sequence: TGTGCCTCCGGGACTCGAGGGGACGAGCAGTACTTC.

This clonotype was seen many times. V usage is TRBV4-1 and J usage is TRBJ2-7, with D perhaps matching TRBD2 (5 bases). The V end was cut by 0 bases, the J end by 0 bases, with 15 bases between. The CDR3 is 17 residues long. Germline CDR1 and CDR2: MGHRA and YSYEKL. CDR3 bases: TGCGCCAGCAGCCAAGATGGGGATAGCGCGACCTCCTACGAGCAGTACTTC. Translated, it gives CASSQDGDSATSYEQYF.

This clonotype showed up many times. This sequence joins TRBV12-5 and TRBJ1-1; TRBD1 might be the D (6 bases). This CDR3 region has 16 residues. Looked up from germline, CDR1 is LGHNT and CDR2 is FRNRAP. Deletions cut 0 bases from V and 4 bases from J, with 15 bases between. CDR3 sequence (DNA): TGTGCTAGTGGTTTGGTACTCTCCCAGGACAGCACTGAAGCTTTCTTT. Protein: CASGLVLSQDSTEAFF.

This clonotype was recorded at least ten times. This chain uses TRBV7-2 with TRBJ2-7, with TRBD1 matching 7 bases. J lost 3 bases, V lost 2 bases, and 10 bases had no gene match. This CDR3 is built from 16 residues. Germline CDR1 SGHTA, CDR2 FQGNSA. The CDR3 reads CASSLSPTGNFYEQYF. DNA of the CDR3: TGTGCCAGCAGCTTATCCCCGACAGGGAACTTCTACGAGCAGTACTTC.

This clonotype appeared many times. This sequence joins TRBV19 and TRBJ2-1; no reliable D call. Trimming removed 2 bases at V and 2 bases at J, with 7 bases between. The CDR3 is 14 amino acids. Germline CDR1 LNHDA, CDR2 SQIVND (reference sequence). The CDR3 sequence is CASSISMTYNEQFF. DNA of the CDR3: TGTGCCAGTAGTATAAGCATGACCTACAATGAGCAGTTCTTC.

This clonotype was counted at least ten times. The CDR3 spells CASSLTPGSQETQYF. The CDR3 DNA reads as TGTGCCAGCAGCTTAACCCCGGGCAGCCAAGAGACCCAGTACTTC. The genes are TRBV7-3 and TRBJ2-5, with D uncertain. This CDR3 has 15 residues. Deletions cut 0 bases from V and 1 base from J, with 9 bases between. Germline CDR1 and CDR2: SGHTA and FQGTGA.

There are many counts of this clonotype. In nucleotides, the CDR3 is TGTGCCAGCAGCCGGACACGCTATAATTCACCCCTCCACTTT. Protein sequence: CASSRTRYNSPLHF. This chain uses TRBV6-1 with TRBJ1-6; D possibly corresponds to TRBD1 (5 bases). Germline CDR1 MNHNS, CDR2 SASEGT. The CDR3 runs to 14 residues. The V and J ends lost 6 bases and 3 bases respectively, with 9 bases between them.

The rearrangement joins TRBV6-1 to TRBJ2-5; TRBD2 is a possible D gene (6 bases). From germline, CDR1 is MNHNS and CDR2 SASEGT. The CDR3 is 13 amino acids. V dropped 6 bases and J dropped 4 bases, with 12 bases sitting between them. The CDR3 DNA is TGTGCCAGCAGACCTAGCGTCCGAGAGACCCAGTACTTC. Its protein is CASRPSVRETQYF.

The CDR3 bases are TGCAGTGCTAGCGGGTGGGCCATGGAGACCCAGTACTTC. Amino acid sequence: CSASGWAMETQYF. The chain recombines TRBV20-1 with TRBJ2-5; no clear D. Deletions cut 3 bases from V and 5 bases from J, with 13 bases between. Per germline, CDR1 DFQATT and CDR2 SNEGSKA (reference sequence). The CDR3 length is 13 residues.

The sample holds many counts of this clonotype. The chain has TRBV25-1 and TRBJ2-5; perhaps TRBD1 as D (6 bases). The CDR3 consists of 18 residues. The V gene lost 7 bases and the J gene lost 3 bases, with 27 bases spanning the gap. Germline V gene lookup returns CDR1 MGHDK and CDR2 SYGVNS. The CDR3 protein is CASTRDRRHIGPEETQYF. CDR3 sequence (DNA): TGTGCCAGCACCCGAGACAGGAGGCACATAGGCCCAGAAGAGACCCAGTACTTC.

The chain couples TRBV18 to TRBJ2-7; 11 nucleotides align to TRBD1. J lost 2 bases, V lost 3 bases, and 6 bases had no gene match. Germline V gives CDR1 KGHSH, CDR2 LQKENI. The CDR3 has 16 residues. The CDR3, as DNA: TGTGCCAGCTCACCTTCAACGGGACAGGGGGCCTACGAGCAGTACTTC. Translated: CASSPSTGQGAYEQYF. The variable domain in full, with the rest retrieved from reference TRBV18 and TRBJ2-7, is NAGVMQNPRHLVRRRGQEARLRCSPMKGHSHVYWYRQLPEEGLKFMVYLQKENIIDESGMPKERFSAEFPKEGPSILRIQQVVRGDSAAYFCASSPSTGQGAYEQYFGPGTRLTVT.

This clonotype was observed many times. The chain couples TRBV7-9 to TRBJ2-5; D might be TRBD1 or TRBD2, each matching 5 bases. This CDR3 contains 13 residues. The germline CDR1 and CDR2 sequences are SEHNR and FQNEAQ (reference sequence). V shed 0 bases and J shed 5 bases, with 7 bases lying between them. DNA for the CDR3: TGTGCCAGCAGCTTAGCCGGGACCGAGACCCAGTACTTC. Its translation is CASSLAGTETQYF.

This clonotype was observed many times. The chain links TRBV28 to TRBJ2-5, with D perhaps TRBD2 (5 bases). Trimming left V 2 bases short and J 3 bases short, with 13 bases between. Germline CDR1 reads MDHEN; CDR2 reads SYDVKM. The CDR3 is 15 amino acids. CDR3 region: CASSLGGSEKETQYF. The CDR3 coding sequence is TGTGCCAGCAGTTTAGGTGGGAGTGAGAAAGAGACCCAGTACTTC.

In its sample, this clonotype was seen many times. The chain carries TRBV6-1 and TRBJ2-5; D is unresolved. Per germline, CDR1 MNHNS and CDR2 SASEGT. The CDR3 covers 14 residues. V shed 3 bases and J shed 3 bases, with 11 bases lying between them. The CDR3 DNA sequence: TGTGCCAGCAGTGATCTGCTATTTGAAGAGACCCAGTACTTC. Amino acids: CASSDLLFEETQYF.

This clonotype was recorded at least ten times. CDR3 DNA: TGTGCCAGCAGCTATGACTCTAGCTCCTACGAGCAGTACTTC. Translated, it gives CASSYDSSSYEQYF. V gene TRBV6-5 combines with J gene TRBJ2-7; D is unresolved. The length of the CDR3 is 14 residues. Germline assignment: CDR1 MNHEY and CDR2 SVGAGI. Deletions cut 6 bases from V and 0 bases from J, with 12 bases between.

The sample holds many counts of this clonotype. The gene calls are TRBV12-5 and TRBJ1-2; D remains unclear. The ends were cut back, 6 bases at V and 4 bases at J, with 12 bases in the middle. The CDR3 is 13 amino acids. The germline CDR1 and CDR2 sequences are LGHNT and FRNRAP. The CDR3, as DNA: TGTGCTAGTGGGCTCTACTCGGGCTATGGCTACACCTTC. Protein sequence: CASGLYSGYGYTF. Full variable domain (remainder filled in from reference TRBV12-5 and TRBJ1-2): DARVTQTPRHKVTEMGQEVTMRCQPILGHNTVFWYRQTMMQGLELLAYFRNRAPLDDSGMPKDRFSAEMPDATLATLKIQPSEPRDSAVYFCASGLYSGYGYTFGSGTRLTVV.

The V gene is TRBV6-1, the J gene TRBJ2-5; TRBD1 agrees at 9 bases. V trimming: 7 bases; J trimming: 9 bases; junction bases outside the gene matches: 15. The CDR3 runs 15 residues. From germline, CDR1 is MNHNS and CDR2 SASEGT. The CDR3 nucleotides read TGTGCCAGCAATACGGGACAGGGACATTCTGAGTCCCAGTACTTC. This encodes CASNTGQGHSESQYF.

The chain uses TRBV3-1 and TRBJ2-2, with D tentatively TRBD2 (6 bases). Germline CDR1 is LGHDT and CDR2 is YNNKEL (reference sequence). The V end lost 6 bases, the J end lost 2 bases, and 13 bases lay between the germline ends. The CDR3 extends over 15 amino acids. The CDR3 DNA follows: TGTGCCAGCAGGCCAGCGGGCGCAAACACCGGGGAGCTGTTTTTT. This encodes CASRPAGANTGELFF. Based on the CDR3 plus reference TRBV3-1 and TRBJ2-2, the full variable domain is DTAVSQTPKYLVTQMGNDKSIKCEQNLGHDTMYWYKQDSKKFLKIMFSYNNKELIINETVPNRFSPKSPDKAHLNLHINSLELGDSAVYFCASRPAGANTGELFFGEGSRLTVL.